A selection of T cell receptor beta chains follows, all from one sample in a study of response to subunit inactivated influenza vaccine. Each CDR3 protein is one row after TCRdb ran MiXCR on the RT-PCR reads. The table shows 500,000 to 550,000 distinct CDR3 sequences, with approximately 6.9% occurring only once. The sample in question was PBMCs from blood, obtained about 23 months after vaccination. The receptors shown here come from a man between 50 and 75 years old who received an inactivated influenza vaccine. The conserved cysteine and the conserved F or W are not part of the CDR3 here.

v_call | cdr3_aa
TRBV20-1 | SARDWSGIVARAETQY
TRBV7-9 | ASSLEVGRGRGEQF
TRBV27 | ASSFQGPRLDTQY
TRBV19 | ASIREGTEAF
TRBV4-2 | ASRRGDEQF
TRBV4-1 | ASSQDLGQGSGQY
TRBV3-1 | ASSPGWASGELF
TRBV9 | ASSEGIWVNTEAF
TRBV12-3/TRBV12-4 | ASSLKGPPYEQY
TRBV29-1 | SVDKTGAQETQY
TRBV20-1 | SAGGGLSYEQY
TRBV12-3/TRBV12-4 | ASSLEPAYSNQPQH
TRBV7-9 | ASSKGESQETQY
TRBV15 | ATSSRGSNQPQH
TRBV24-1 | ATSDPGLTGELF
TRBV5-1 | ASRTGQPNEKLF
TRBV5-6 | ASRETGTGNSYNEQF
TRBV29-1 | SVGLQRASYNEQF
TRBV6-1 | ASSPVGVGYGYT
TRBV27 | ASIVFGGTGSEQF
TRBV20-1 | SASPESSGNTIY
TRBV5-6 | ASSPDRVRVNEQY
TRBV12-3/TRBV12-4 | ASSWPGRQEQY
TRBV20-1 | SASPNYGYT
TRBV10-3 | AISTLSGRVGEQY
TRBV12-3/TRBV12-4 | ASSLSGGADEQF
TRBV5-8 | ASSLAKGRGDQPQH
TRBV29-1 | SVDRGLVTEAF